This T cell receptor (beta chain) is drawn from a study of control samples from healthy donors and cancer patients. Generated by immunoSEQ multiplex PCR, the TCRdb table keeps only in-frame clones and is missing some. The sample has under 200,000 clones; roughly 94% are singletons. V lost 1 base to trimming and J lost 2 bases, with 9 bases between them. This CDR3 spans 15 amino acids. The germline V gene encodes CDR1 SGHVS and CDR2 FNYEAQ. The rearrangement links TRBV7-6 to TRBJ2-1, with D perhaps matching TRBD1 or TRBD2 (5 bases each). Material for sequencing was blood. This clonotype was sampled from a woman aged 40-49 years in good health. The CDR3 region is CASSLGQGAYNEQFF. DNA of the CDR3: TGTGCCAGCAGCTTAGGGCAGGGAGCCTACAATGAGCAGTTCTTC.